This TCR beta chain was recorded in a study of CD8 T cells in Susac syndrome. The multiple sclerosis control group comprised treatment-naive patients with stable or active relapsing-remitting disease. Negative isolation yielded CD4+ and CD8+ T cells, and FACS enriched TEMRA cells. The RNA, 0.5 to 1 ug, was put through reverse transcription using random hexamers. By means of immunoSEQ multiplex PCR, TCR beta CDR3 spanning 54 Vbeta and 13 Jbeta underwent amplification. TCRdb reprocessed the immunoSEQ multiplex PCR reads via MiXCR and lists one record per CDR3 protein. The data show about 210,000 distinct CDR3 sequences, about 96% seen once. V gave up 3 bases and J gave up 2 bases, with 6 bases separating them. The CDR3 consists of 13 residues.

The genes are TRBV12-3 or TRBV12-4 and TRBJ2-3, with D maybe TRBD2 (5 bases). The source material was CD4+ T cells from PBMCs. The TCR originated in a human donor with multiple sclerosis. CDR3 sequence reads: CASSFGITDTQYF. As DNA, the CDR3 is TGTGCCAGCAGTTTCGGGATCACAGATACGCAGTATTTT.